This T cell receptor (beta chain) was identified during a study of cytomegalovirus exposure and HLA in healthy donors. PCR involved 60 Vbeta and 13 Jbeta primers. Clones were read by immunoSEQ multiplex PCR, and TCRdb kept only the in-frame ones, dropping some. This table holds about 140,000 clones. CDR1 SGHTA and CDR2 FQGTGA come from the germline V gene. V shed 5 bases, J shed 11 bases, and the junction held 7 bases outside the gene matches. There are 12 residues in the CDR3. Material: PBMCs. This chain connects TRBV7-3 to TRBJ1-1; 8 bases fit TRBD1. The TCR sequence derives from a woman between 18 and 29 years old in good health and CMV-seronegative. The CDR3 is CASSLGTGMAFF. The CDR3 coding sequence is TGTGCCAGCAGCCTCGGGACAGGTATGGCTTTCTTT.